These 5 T cell receptor beta chains came from one sample sequenced in a study of neurological immune-mediated disorders. Time point defined: longitudinal time-point 3. MiXCR, run by TCRdb on the 5' RACE reads, gives a single entry per CDR3 protein. This table holds 45,000 to 60,000 distinct CDR3 sequences, about an eighth found once. The sample was PBMCs. These TCRs come from a male donor with HTLV-1-associated myelopathy (HAM/TSP).

This clonotype was detected many times. The chain links TRBV5-1 to TRBJ1-5; 7 bases agree with TRBD1. The CDR3 is made up of 15 amino acids. Germline V gene lookup returns CDR1 SGHRS and CDR2 YFSETQ. Unmatched junction bases numbered 1, after V lost 0 bases and J lost 1 base. The CDR3 DNA reads as TGCGCCAGCAGCTTGGCGGGACAGAGCAATCAGCCCCAGCATTTT. Amino acids: CASSLAGQSNQPQHF.

This clonotype has at least ten counts. The V gene is TRBV6-5, the J gene TRBJ2-1, with 7 bases lining up with TRBD1. This CDR3 contains 14 residues. Germline V CDR1 and CDR2: MNHEY, SVGAGI. The J segment lost 5 bases and the V segment lost 5 bases, leaving 6 bases of the junction unmatched. The CDR3 spells CASSPGTANNEQFF. CDR3 sequence (DNA): TGTGCCAGCAGTCCCGGGACAGCAAACAATGAGCAGTTCTTC.

This clonotype was observed at least ten times. The chain is built from TRBV3-1 and TRBJ2-5, with D tentatively TRBD2 (6 bases). Germline CDR1 reads LGHDT; CDR2 reads YNNKEL (reference sequence). The CDR3 totals 14 residues. Trimming removed 2 bases from V and 5 bases from J, with 12 bases in between. The CDR3 nucleotides read TGTGCCAGCAGCCAACTACGGGGAGGTGAGACCCAGTACTTC. Its translation is CASSQLRGGETQYF.

This clonotype was seen ten or more times. The V gene is TRBV11-2, the J gene TRBJ2-3; D is perhaps TRBD1 or TRBD2 (5 bases each). Germline loops: CDR1 SGHAT, CDR2 FQNNGV. Trimming shortened V by 3 bases and J by 4 bases, and 5 bases separated the two germline ends. The CDR3 sequence is 12 residues long. Here the CDR3 reads CASSLGADTQYF. The DNA for the CDR3 is TGTGCCAGCAGCTTGGGGGCAGATACGCAGTATTTT.

This clonotype was counted ten times or more. The CDR3 DNA sequence: TGTGCCAGCAGGGGCGGGGGGAAGGTAGAGACCCAGTACTTC. Encoded protein: CASRGGGKVETQYF. The chain employs TRBV28 and TRBJ2-5, with 8 bases lining up with TRBD2. Germline CDR1 reads MDHEN; CDR2 reads SYDVKM. V dropped 6 bases and J dropped 4; count of bases not matched to a gene: 7. This CDR3 has 14 amino acids.